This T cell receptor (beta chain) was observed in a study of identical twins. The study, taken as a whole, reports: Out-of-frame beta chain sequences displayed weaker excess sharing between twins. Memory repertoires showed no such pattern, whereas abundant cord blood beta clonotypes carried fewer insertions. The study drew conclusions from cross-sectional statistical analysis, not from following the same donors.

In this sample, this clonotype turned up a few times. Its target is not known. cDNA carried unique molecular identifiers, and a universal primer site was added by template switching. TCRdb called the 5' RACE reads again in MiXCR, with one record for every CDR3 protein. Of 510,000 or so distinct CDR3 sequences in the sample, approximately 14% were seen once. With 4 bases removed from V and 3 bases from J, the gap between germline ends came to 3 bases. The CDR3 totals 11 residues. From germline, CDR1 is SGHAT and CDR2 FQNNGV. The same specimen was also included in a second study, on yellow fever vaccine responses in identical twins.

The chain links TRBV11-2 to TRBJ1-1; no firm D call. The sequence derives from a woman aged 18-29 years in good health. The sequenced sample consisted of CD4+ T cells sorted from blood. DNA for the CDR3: TGTGCCAGCAGCTACTACACTGAAGCTTTCTTT. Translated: CASSYYTEAFF.